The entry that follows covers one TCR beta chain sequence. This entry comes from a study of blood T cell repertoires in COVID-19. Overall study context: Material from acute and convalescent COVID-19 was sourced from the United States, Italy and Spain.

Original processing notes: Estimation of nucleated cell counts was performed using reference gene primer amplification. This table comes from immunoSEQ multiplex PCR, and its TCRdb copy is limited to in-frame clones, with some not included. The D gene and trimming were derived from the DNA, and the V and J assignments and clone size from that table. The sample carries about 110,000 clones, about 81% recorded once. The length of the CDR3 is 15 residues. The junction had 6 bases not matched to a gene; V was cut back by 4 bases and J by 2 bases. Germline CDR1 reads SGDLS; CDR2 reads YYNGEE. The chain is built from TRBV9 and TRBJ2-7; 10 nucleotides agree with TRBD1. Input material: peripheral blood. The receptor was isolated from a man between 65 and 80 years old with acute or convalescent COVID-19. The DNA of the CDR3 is TGTGCCAGCAGCATCCGGGACAGGGGCCCCTACGAGCAGTACTTC. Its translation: CASSIRDRGPYEQYF.